The 29 T cell receptor beta chains below all came from one sample that was sequenced in a study of T cell changes during pregnancy in multiple sclerosis. Assay: immunoSEQ multiplex PCR; the TCRdb copy retains only in-frame clones and omits some. The sample carries under 35,000 clones, 70% to 90% recorded once. The specimen comprised CD8+ T cells from peripheral blood mononuclear cells, sampled after pregnancy. Receptors were obtained from a female donor with multiple sclerosis, enrolled in a pregnancy study.

V is TRBV10-2 and J is TRBJ2-7; 8 nucleotides align to TRBD2. V lost 0 bases and J lost 4; bases outside the gene matches: 8. The CDR3 spans 16 residues. Germline loops: CDR1 WSHSY, CDR2 SAAADI. The CDR3 coding sequence is TGCGCCAGCAGTGAGTCGACGGCACTAGCGGAATACGAGCAGTACTTC. Encoded protein: CASSESTALAEYEQYF.

The rearrangement joins TRBV4-1 to TRBJ1-1; 9 bases map to TRBD1. Germline V lookup: CDR1 MGHRA, CDR2 YSYEKL. The CDR3 has 14 residues. With 4 bases clipped from V and 4 bases from J, the junction kept 4 bases outside the gene matches. CDR3 amino acids: CASSLRDRATEAFF. In DNA form, the CDR3 reads TGCGCCAGCAGCCTCCGGGACAGGGCCACTGAAGCTTTCTTT.

The rearrangement uses TRBV4-1 and TRBJ2-1, with 10 nucleotides matching TRBD1. CDR3 size: 16 residues. Unmatched junction bases numbered 4, after V lost 3 bases and J lost 2 bases. Germline V gene lookup returns CDR1 MGHRA and CDR2 YSYEKL. DNA of the CDR3: TGCGCCAGCAGCCAGGACAGGGGGGAGGCCTACAATGAGCAGTTCTTC. Amino acids: CASSQDRGEAYNEQFF.

The chain combines TRBV6-5 with TRBJ1-1; TRBD1 matches 7 bases. The CDR3 is 15 residues long. CDR1 is MNHEY, CDR2 SVGAGI, per germline. Germline trimming cut 4 bases from V and 3 bases from J; bases unmatched to any gene: 8. CDR3 sequence: CASSWLDRAYTEAFF. Written as DNA, the CDR3 is TGTGCCAGCAGTTGGCTCGACAGGGCCTACACTGAAGCTTTCTTT.

The V gene is TRBV10-3, the J gene TRBJ2-3, with 7 bases identical to TRBD1. Trimming cost V 5 bases and J 4 bases; bases outside gene matches: 6. CDR3 length: 14 amino acids. CDR1 is ENHRY, CDR2 SYGVKD, per germline. CDR3 DNA: TGTGCCATCAGTCTAGGGGGCCGTCCAGATACGCAGTATTTT. It codes for CAISLGGRPDTQYF.

The CDR3 DNA follows: TGTGCCAGCAGTCCCCCGCGGGGCCATTTGAAGAACACTGAAGCTTTCTTT. This translates into CASSPPRGHLKNTEAFF. The chain couples TRBV2 to TRBJ1-1; TRBD1 is a possible D gene (5 bases). The CDR3 sequence is 17 residues long. V gave up 5 bases and J gave up 1 base, with 20 bases separating them. CDR1 and CDR2 from the germline V gene are SNHLY and FYNNEI.

The V and J genes are TRBV27 and TRBJ1-1; unclear D gene. V lost 3 bases and J lost 0, with 5 bases in between. The germline V gene encodes CDR1 MNHEY and CDR2 SMNVEV (reference sequence). The CDR3 runs to 13 residues. The CDR3 coding sequence is TGTGCCAGCAGTTTTTCGGTGAACACTGAAGCTTTCTTT. Protein: CASSFSVNTEAFF.

The chain links TRBV11-3 to TRBJ1-2; 10 bases map to TRBD1. Germline CDR1 reads SGHNT; CDR2 reads YENEEA. The CDR3 contains 19 residues. Trimming cost V 3 bases and J 1 base; bases outside gene matches: 14. CDR3 region: CASSFRWGQGRPHNYGYTF. As DNA, the CDR3 is TGTGCCAGCAGCTTCCGGTGGGGACAGGGGCGCCCTCATAACTATGGCTACACCTTC. Supplemented by reference TRBV11-3 and TRBJ1-2, the full variable domain reads EAGVVQSPRYKIIEKKQPVAFWCNPISGHNTLYWYLQNLGQGPELLIRYENEEAVDDSQLPKDRFSAERLKGVDSTLKIQPAELGDSAVYLCASSFRWGQGRPHNYGYTFGSGTRLTVV.

The chain carries TRBV7-9 and TRBJ2-1; 11 nucleotides agree with TRBD1. This CDR3 has 15 amino acids. J lost 8 bases, V lost 5 bases, and 8 bases had no gene match. Germline CDR1 and CDR2: SEHNR and FQNEAQ (reference sequence). This CDR3 is CASSPGQGAFHEQFF. CDR3 in DNA: TGTGCCAGCAGCCCCGGACAGGGGGCCTTCCATGAGCAGTTCTTC.

The V call is TRBV12-5, the J call TRBJ2-3, with 8 nucleotides matching TRBD2. CDR3 length equals 15 residues. V was pared by 5 bases and J by 3 bases, with 7 bases of the junction left unmatched. The germline gives CDR1 LGHNT, CDR2 FRNRAP. CDR3 bases: TGTGCTAGTGGTACAGATCGGGGGGGGACAGATACGCAGTATTTT. Its protein product is CASGTDRGGTDTQYF.

V usage is TRBV7-9 and J usage is TRBJ1-1; 9 bases are shared with TRBD1. The CDR3 runs 15 residues. Germline CDR1 and CDR2: SEHNR and FQNEAQ (reference sequence). Trimming removed 6 bases from V and 2 bases from J; junction bases left unmatched: 7. CDR3 nucleotides: TGTGCCAGCAGTTGGGGACAGGGAGCAAACACTGAAGCTTTCTTT. Translated, it gives CASSWGQGANTEAFF.

This clone was picked up one time. CDR3 coding DNA: TGTGCCAGCAGTTTCCAAGGGGCGCGTACTGAAGCTTTCTTT. Amino acids: CASSFQGARTEAFF. V is TRBV27 and J is TRBJ1-1, with TRBD1 as a possible D gene (5 bases). V dropped 3 bases and J dropped 5 bases, with 13 bases sitting between them. The CDR3 runs 14 residues. CDR1 and CDR2 (germline): MNHEY, SMNVEV (reference sequence).

The chain recombines TRBV4-2 with TRBJ2-1; 7 bases line up with TRBD2. V lost 0 bases, J lost 7 bases, and 9 bases stayed unmatched. Germline V gives CDR1 LGHNA, CDR2 YNFKEQ. The CDR3 spans 16 residues. In DNA form, the CDR3 reads TGTGCCAGCAGCCAAGAGGGAGGGGAACAATGGAATGAGCAGTTCTTC. It yields the protein CASSQEGGEQWNEQFF.

This chain links TRBV18 with TRBJ2-7; TRBD2 is a possible D gene (5 bases). The CDR3 is 15 residues long. V lost 2 bases and J 3 bases, leaving 14 bases between the germline ends. Germline V gives CDR1 KGHSH, CDR2 LQKENI. The CDR3 spells CASSPRTATHYEQYF. The DNA for the CDR3 is TGTGCCAGCTCACCAAGGACTGCTACCCACTACGAGCAGTACTTC.

The chain carries TRBV10-3 and TRBJ1-2; D is unresolved. The ends were cut back, 2 bases at V and 4 bases at J, with 14 bases in the middle. This CDR3 is built from 15 residues. Germline lookup yields CDR1 ENHRY and CDR2 SYGVKD. The CDR3 region has the DNA TGTGCCATCAGTGAGGGCGGGGAGCCTGGCTATGGCTACACCTTC. It yields the protein CAISEGGEPGYGYTF.

J is TRBJ1-4 and V is TRBV7-9; 7 nucleotides line up with TRBD1. Germline V gene lookup returns CDR1 SEHNR and CDR2 FQNEAQ (reference sequence). The CDR3 runs 16 residues. Trimming at V came to 5 bases and at J to 0 bases, leaving 6 bases not matched to a gene. CDR3 sequence reads: CASSTRQGPTNEKLFF. Written as DNA, the CDR3 is TGTGCCAGCAGCACACGACAGGGACCAACTAATGAAAAACTGTTTTTT.

This clone was recorded only once. The chain carries TRBV6-1 and TRBJ2-5; TRBD2 agrees at 7 bases. The CDR3 contains 15 residues. The V and J ends lost 2 bases and 2 bases, in that order; junction bases with no gene match: 5. Germline CDR1 is MNHNS and CDR2 is SASEGT. CDR3 sequence reads: CASSELGGGQETQYF. CDR3 coding DNA: TGTGCCAGCAGTGAATTAGGCGGGGGTCAAGAGACCCAGTACTTC.

The chain uses TRBV6-1 and TRBJ2-5; perhaps TRBD2 as D (7 bases). The CDR3 loop spans 15 amino acids. V shed 1 base and J shed 5 bases, with 14 bases lying between them. Germline-derived CDR1 and CDR2 are MNHNS and SASEGT. The chain's CDR3 is CASSEDREGRETQYF. CDR3 DNA sequence: TGTGCCAGCAGTGAAGACAGGGAGGGTAGGGAGACCCAGTACTTC.

This clone has only a few counts. The V call is TRBV7-2, the J call TRBJ2-7; weak D call: TRBD2 (7 bases). This CDR3 contains 16 residues. Trimming left V 4 bases short and J 3 bases short, with 19 bases between. The germline CDR1 and CDR2 sequences are SGHTA and FQGNSA. Written as DNA, the CDR3 is TGTGCCAGCAGCTATAGGGGGGGGCCTGGGCACTACGAGCAGTACTTC. Its translation is CASSYRGGPGHYEQYF. Variable domain in full (rest from reference TRBV7-2 and TRBJ2-7): GAGVSQSPSNKVTEKGKDVELRCDPISGHTALYWYRQSLGQGLEFLIYFQGNSAPDKSGLPSDRFSAERTGGSVSTLTIQRTQQEDSAVYLCASSYRGGPGHYEQYFGPGTRLTVT.

V gene TRBV7-9 combines with J gene TRBJ1-4, with no clear D. From germline, CDR1 is SEHNR and CDR2 FQNEAQ (reference sequence). The ends were cut back, 0 bases at V and 12 bases at J, with 5 bases in the middle. The CDR3 sequence is 11 residues long. In DNA, the CDR3 is TGTGCCAGCAGCTTAGCGCGGGAACTGTTTTTT. Its translation: CASSLARELFF. The complete variable domain, with remaining parts taken from reference TRBV7-9 and TRBJ1-4, reads DTGVSQNPRHKITKRGQNVTFRCDPISEHNRLYWYRQTLGQGPEFLTYFQNEAQLEKSRLLSDRFSAERPKGSFSTLEIQRTEQGDSAMYLCASSLARELFFGSGTQLSVL.

CDR3: CASSEGRVGYEQYF. As DNA, the CDR3 is TGTGCCAGCAGTGAAGGGCGGGTAGGGTACGAGCAGTACTTC. The chain has TRBV6-1 and TRBJ2-7, with D possibly matching TRBD2 (5 bases). CDR3 size: 14 residues. Germline loops: CDR1 MNHNS, CDR2 SASEGT. V lost 1 base to trimming and J lost 4 bases, with 11 bases between them.

As for this clone: Mismatch with germline at one junction end may stem from a read error. The rearrangement uses TRBV6-6 and TRBJ2-7, with D maybe TRBD1 (6 bases). The CDR3 loop spans 16 amino acids. The germline V gene has CDR1 MNHNY and CDR2 SVGAGI (reference sequence). In DNA form, the CDR3 reads TGTGCCAGCAGTTACTTCGAAGACAGGATTTCCTCCGAGCAGTACTTC. Its translation is CASSYFEDRISSEQYF.

The rearrangement uses TRBV6-4 and TRBJ2-3; 10 bases fit TRBD2. J gave up 4 bases and V 3 bases, and 4 bases lay outside the gene matches. This CDR3 has 15 amino acids. Germline CDR1 reads MRHNA; CDR2 reads SNTAGT. CDR3 region: CASSETSGAADTQYF. CDR3 DNA sequence: TGTGCCAGCAGTGAAACTAGCGGGGCCGCAGATACGCAGTATTTT.

This clone was picked up a small number of times. In DNA, the CDR3 is TGTGCCACCAGCAGAGGTGGACGAGCGGAGACCTACTATGGCTACACCTTC. Residues: CATSRGGRAETYYGYTF. The chain carries TRBV15 and TRBJ1-2, with unresolved D. Deletions cut 1 base from V and 3 bases from J, with 18 bases between. Per germline, CDR1 LNHNV and CDR2 YYDKDF (reference sequence). CDR3 length: 17 residues.

The J gene is TRBJ1-1, the V gene TRBV14; TRBD1 is a possible D gene (5 bases). The CDR3 sequence is 16 residues long. The germline gives CDR1 SGHDN, CDR2 FVKESK. V dropped 3 bases and J dropped 10 bases, with 24 bases sitting between them. CDR3 bases: TGTGCCAGCAGCCAGAGAACCCGGGACCGGAGGCGGGGAGCTTTCTTT. Protein: CASSQRTRDRRRGAFF.

This clone came up a few times. The chain joins TRBV7-9 to TRBJ1-1; 7 bases agree with TRBD1. In germline, CDR1 is SEHNR, CDR2 FQNEAQ (reference sequence). Trimming removed 1 base from V and 11 bases from J; junction bases left unmatched: 4. The length of the CDR3 is 12 residues. The CDR3 bases are TGTGCCAGCAGCTTAGGGGACAGCGGGGCTTTCTTT. Translating gives CASSLGDSGAFF.

A few counts support this clone. This chain links TRBV7-9 with TRBJ2-1, with D perhaps TRBD1 (5 bases). In germline, CDR1 is SEHNR, CDR2 FQNEAQ (reference sequence). Trimming took off 4 bases at V and 8 bases at J, with 12 bases between the two ends. CDR3 size: 13 residues. The CDR3: CASSSFKGYEQFF. In DNA form, the CDR3 reads TGTGCCAGCAGCTCTTTTAAGGGGTATGAGCAGTTCTTC.

The V gene is TRBV19, the J gene TRBJ1-1; TRBD1 agrees at 8 bases. This CDR3 comprises 17 residues. CDR1 LNHDA and CDR2 SQIVND come from the germline V gene (reference sequence). The trim removed 7 bases at V and 0 bases at J, leaving 13 bases unmatched. This CDR3 is CASKAPGGWGMNTEAFF. For the CDR3, the DNA is TGTGCCAGTAAAGCCCCAGGGGGCTGGGGTATGAACACTGAAGCTTTCTTT.

This clone was observed a handful of times. J is TRBJ1-2 and V is TRBV6-1; D is ambiguous. Trimming removed 0 bases from V and 1 base from J, with 6 bases in between. This CDR3 region has 14 residues. Germline CDR1 and CDR2: MNHNS and SASEGT. CDR3 region: CASSEASGNYGYTF. The CDR3 DNA reads as TGTGCCAGCAGTGAAGCGTCGGGTAACTATGGCTACACCTTC.